Listed here are 11 T cell receptor beta chains from one sample, sequenced in a study of cytomegalovirus exposure and HLA in healthy donors. PCR used 60 Vbeta primers and 13 Jbeta primers. Sequenced by immunoSEQ multiplex PCR; TCRdb stores in-frame clones only, minus some. The sample has about 140,000 clones; about 80% are singletons. The specimen sequenced was PBMCs. The receptors originated from a man aged 18 to 29 in good health and CMV-seronegative.

This chain uses TRBV30 with TRBJ2-7, with TRBD1 matching over 9 bases. The V gene end was trimmed by 4 bases and the J gene end by 6 bases; junction bases not matched to a gene: 7. The CDR3 spans 13 residues. Germline CDR1 and CDR2: GTSNPN and SVGIG (reference sequence). CDR3 DNA sequence: TGTGCCTGGACCGGGACAGGGATCCGCGAGCAGTACTTC. Its translation: CAWTGTGIREQYF.

The chain uses TRBV4-2 and TRBJ1-4, with unresolved D. Trimming took 1 base from V and 7 from J, leaving 13 bases between them. This CDR3 region has 15 residues. The germline CDR1 and CDR2 sequences are LGHNA and YNFKEQ. CDR3 sequence: CASSQVLMNSEKLFF. CDR3 DNA sequence: TGTGCCAGCAGCCAAGTCCTGATGAATAGTGAAAAACTGTTTTTT.

This clone appeared a single time. The CDR3 region is CASSAGQGRSSPLHF. CDR3 coding DNA: TGTGCCAGTAGTGCGGGACAGGGAAGAAGTTCACCCCTCCACTTT. This chain connects TRBV19 to TRBJ1-6, with TRBD1 identical over 9 bases. CDR1 and CDR2 from the germline V gene are LNHDA and SQIVND (reference sequence). CDR3 size: 15 residues. Unmatched junction bases numbered 8, after V lost 5 bases and J lost 9 bases.

In the case of this clone: The sample has other DNA sequences that encode this CDR3 too. This chain uses TRBV5-1 with TRBJ2-7; 7 nucleotides align to TRBD1. The CDR3 is 13 amino acids. CDR1 and CDR2 from the germline V gene are SGHRS and YFSETQ. V lost 3 bases, J lost 1 base, and 1 base stayed unmatched. For the CDR3, the DNA is TGCGCCAGCAGCTCGGACAGGTCCTACGAGCAGTACTTC. Its protein product is CASSSDRSYEQYF.

This rearrangement joins TRBV15 to TRBJ2-5, with a tentative D call TRBD1 (6 bases). Germline assignment: CDR1 LNHNV and CDR2 YYDKDF (reference sequence). This CDR3 is built from 16 residues. V shed 3 bases and J shed 2 bases, with 16 bases lying between them. This chain's CDR3 is CATSRRAGASQETQYF. In DNA, the CDR3 is TGTGCCACCAGCAGGAGGGCAGGGGCCTCTCAAGAGACCCAGTACTTC.

This chain joins TRBV27 and TRBJ2-7; maybe TRBD1 (6 bases). Trimming cost V 6 bases and J 0 bases, with 15 bases left between them. Germline V CDR1 and CDR2: MNHEY, SMNVEV (reference sequence). This CDR3 is 15 amino acids long. The CDR3 sequence: CASSFTGSISYEQYF. CDR3 bases: TGTGCCAGCAGCTTCACAGGGTCGATCTCCTACGAGCAGTACTTC.

The gene calls are TRBV5-1 and TRBJ2-7; 11 bases map to TRBD1. CDR1 is SGHRS and CDR2 is YFSETQ in the germline V gene. The ends lost 0 bases at V and 2 bases at J; junction bases unmatched: 1. The CDR3 consists of 15 residues. The CDR3 here is CASSLAGQGAYEQYF. The DNA of the CDR3 is TGCGCCAGCAGCTTGGCGGGACAGGGGGCCTACGAGCAGTACTTC.

This clone was counted only a few times. The J gene is TRBJ2-5, the V gene TRBV15; TRBD2 matches 11 bases. CDR3 length: 15 amino acids. With V trimmed by 4 bases and J by 0 bases, 1 base remained unmatched. Germline V lookup: CDR1 LNHNV, CDR2 YYDKDF (reference sequence). CDR3 DNA sequence: TGTGCCACCAGCAAGGGACTAGCGGACCAAGAGACCCAGTACTTC. This encodes CATSKGLADQETQYF.

The chain uses TRBV5-1 and TRBJ2-7, with 8 bases matching TRBD2. The V segment lost 1 base and the J segment 4 bases; nucleotides outside the gene matches: 13. This CDR3 is 17 amino acids long. Per germline, CDR1 SGHRS and CDR2 YFSETQ. The CDR3 is CASSLPSGSVLRYEQYF. The DNA of the CDR3 is TGCGCCAGCAGCTTGCCTAGCGGGTCAGTGTTACGGTACGAGCAGTACTTC.

This rearrangement joins TRBV9 to TRBJ1-2; the D is unclear. Trimming took 4 bases from V and 3 from J, leaving 19 bases between them. There are 16 residues in the CDR3. Germline V gene data show CDR1 as SGDLS and CDR2 as YYNGEE. CDR3 region: CASSSSKKIADYGYTF. The CDR3 DNA reads as TGTGCCAGCAGCTCCAGTAAGAAGATCGCGGACTATGGCTACACCTTC. Full variable domain (rest looked up from reference TRBV9 and TRBJ1-2): DSGVTQTPKHLITATGQRVTLRCSPRSGDLSVYWYQQSLDQGLQFLIQYYNGEERAKGNILERFSAQQFPDLHSELNLSSLELGDSALYFCASSSSKKIADYGYTFGSGTRLTVV.

The CDR3 coding sequence is TGTGCCAGCAGTTTAGGGGGGGGGTCTGGGGCCAACGTCCTGACTTTC. This sequence encodes CASSLGGGSGANVLTF. This chain connects TRBV27 to TRBJ2-6; 7 nucleotides match TRBD2. Losses at the gene ends were 2 bases for V and 1 base for J; bases not matched to a gene: 2. Looked up from germline, CDR1 is MNHEY and CDR2 is SMNVEV (reference sequence). The length of the CDR3 is 16 residues.